Listed below are T cell receptor beta chains from one sample, sequenced in a study of OX40 agonist ivuxolimab in advanced cancers. Generated by immunoSEQ multiplex PCR, the TCRdb table keeps only in-frame clones and is missing some. In the table there are over 70,000 clones, around 89% of which are singletons. The sequencing here drew on CD4+ or CD8+ T cells sorted from blood, taken in a trial of the OX40 agonist ivuxolimab. These receptors all come from an adult with an advanced solid tumor such as melanoma, head and neck, liver or kidney cancer. Each CDR3 is given with its conserved first and last residue. A D gene is named only where the DNA matches it firmly. Some rows have no size entry. The others give once, few or many, or a class for an expanded clone.

V	size	D	J	CDR3	DNA
TRBV5-4	-	-	TRBJ2-3	CASSYRGVTDTQYF	TGTGCCAGCAGTTATAGAGGGGTGACAGATACGCAGTATTTT
TRBV28	-	-	TRBJ2-7	CASSFVGGSYEQYF	TGTGCCAGCAGTTTCGTGGGAGGCTCCTACGAGCAGTACTTC
TRBV5-5	-	-	TRBJ1-4	CASSFQGPGEKLFF	TGTGCCAGCAGCTTTCAAGGGCCGGGGGAAAAACTGTTTTTT
TRBV29-1	-	-	TRBJ2-3	CSVARPTGSTIGGDTQYF	TGCAGCGTTGCCAGGCCCACCGGGAGCACCATCGGAGGAGATACGCAGTATTTT
TRBV9	-	TRBD1	TRBJ2-5	CASSEGQQDQETQYF	TGTGCCAGCAGCGAGGGACAGCAAGACCAAGAGACCCAGTACTTC
TRBV19	once	TRBD1	TRBJ2-1	CASSRQGGNEQFF	TGTGCCAGTAGTAGACAGGGGGGTAATGAGCAGTTCTTC
TRBV7-9	-	TRBD2	TRBJ2-7	CASSLWGGTNEQYF	TGTGCCAGCAGTTTGTGGGGGGGAACCAACGAGCAGTACTTC
TRBV6-5	-	-	TRBJ2-1	CASSYKMGKYNEQFF	TGTGCCAGCAGTTATAAGATGGGGAAATACAATGAGCAGTTCTTC
TRBV5-1	-	-	TRBJ1-1	CASSLTGLEAFF	TGCGCCAGCAGCCTGACAGGCCTTGAAGCTTTCTTT
TRBV6-1	-	-	TRBJ2-3	CASGDSSTDTQYF	TGTGCCAGCGGGGATTCTAGCACAGATACGCAGTATTTT
TRBV19	-	-	TRBJ2-1	CASSIAGGLYNEQFF	TGTGCCAGTAGTATAGCCGGGGGGCTCTACAATGAGCAGTTCTTC
TRBV10-3	-	-	TRBJ1-3	CAISESKGPSGNTIYF	TGTGCCATCAGTGAGTCTAAGGGCCCCTCTGGAAACACCATATATTTT
TRBV19	-	-	TRBJ2-7	CASSRPVPYEQYF	TGTGCCAGTAGTCGTCCAGTTCCCTACGAGCAGTACTTC
TRBV2	-	-	TRBJ2-7	CASSEYEQYF	TGTGCCAGCAGTGAATACGAGCAGTACTTC
TRBV11-3	-	-	TRBJ2-1	CASSPTGIGEQFF	TGTGCCAGCAGCCCGACTGGAATAGGTGAGCAGTTCTTC
TRBV10-2	few	-	TRBJ1-1	CASSGHRATEAFF	TGCGCCAGCAGTGGACACAGGGCCACTGAAGCTTTCTTT
TRBV11-3	-	-	TRBJ2-7	CASSLVLSGVGSYEQYF	TGTGCCAGCAGCTTAGTGTTGTCGGGGGTAGGTAGCTACGAGCAGTACTTC
TRBV19	-	-	TRBJ1-3	CASPGSSGNTIYF	TGTGCCAGTCCCGGGAGCTCTGGAAACACCATATATTTT
TRBV2	-	-	TRBJ2-5	CASNSRRGETQYF	TGTGCCAGCAACTCGCGACGGGGAGAGACCCAGTACTTC
TRBV30	-	-	TRBJ2-5	CAWSVQGVETQYF	TGTGCCTGGAGTGTACAAGGGGTTGAGACCCAGTACTTC
TRBV7-2	-	-	TRBJ1-4	CASSLGVAENEKLFF	TGTGCCAGCAGCTTAGGGGTGGCAGAGAATGAAAAACTGTTTTTT
TRBV2	-	-	TRBJ2-7	CASSEETPGFVYF	TGTGCCAGCAGTGAAGAAACTCCTGGGTTTGTGTACTTC
TRBV20-1	-	-	TRBJ2-7	CSASRWGQQYF	TGCAGTGCTTCCCGGTGGGGTCAGCAGTACTTC
TRBV19	-	-	TRBJ2-3	CASSIGRGRGWTDTQYF	TGTGCCAGTAGTATAGGGAGGGGACGGGGGTGGACAGATACGCAGTATTTT
TRBV4-1	-	-	TRBJ2-3	CASSQEPRDTQYF	TGCGCCAGCAGCCAAGAACCCCGAGATACGCAGTATTTT
TRBV6-5	-	TRBD1	TRBJ2-7	CASSYLGQGAYEQYF	TGTGCCAGCAGCTACTTAGGACAGGGGGCCTACGAGCAGTACTTC
TRBV5-6	-	-	TRBJ2-5	CASSLGQQETQYF	TGTGCCAGCAGCTTGGGACAGCAAGAGACCCAGTACTTC
TRBV4-1	-	TRBD1	TRBJ1-4	CASSQIRDRVEKLFF	TGCGCCAGCAGCCAGATCCGGGACAGGGTAGAAAAACTGTTTTTT
TRBV2	-	TRBD2	TRBJ2-3	CASSVTSGRFSDTQYF	TGTGCCAGCAGCGTTACTAGCGGGAGGTTTTCCGATACGCAGTATTTT
TRBV28	-	-	TRBJ1-1	CASSWDGNTEAFF	TGTGCCAGCAGTTGGGACGGCAACACTGAAGCTTTCTTT
TRBV2	once	-	TRBJ2-1	CASRRDANYNEQFF	TGTGCCAGCAGGAGGGACGCGAACTACAATGAGCAGTTCTTC
TRBV4-1	few	-	TRBJ2-7	CASSQDKDLAYEQYF	TGCGCCAGCAGCCAAGATAAGGATCTCGCCTACGAGCAGTACTTC
TRBV9	few	-	TRBJ2-2	CASSVVGGDTGELFF	TGTGCCAGCAGCGTAGTTGGAGGGGACACCGGGGAGCTGTTTTTT
TRBV6-5	-	-	TRBJ1-4	CASSYSWRGSEKLFF	TGTGCCAGCAGTTACTCTTGGAGGGGTAGCGAAAAACTGTTTTTT
TRBV21-1	once	-	TRBJ2-1	CASSNLLRAAAYNEQFF	TGTGCCAGCAGCAACCTTTTAAGAGCGGCTGCCTACAATGAGCAGTTCTTC
TRBV7-2	-	-	TRBJ2-7	CASSLAASGEQYF	TGTGCCAGCAGCTTAGCGGCCAGCGGCGAGCAGTACTTC
TRBV9	-	TRBD1	TRBJ1-3	CASSVFDRGSSGNTIYF	TGTGCCAGCAGCGTATTTGACAGGGGATCATCTGGAAACACCATATATTTT
TRBV6-4	-	-	TRBJ2-7	CASSVVLGSGEQYF	TGTGCCAGCAGTGTAGTGCTGGGGTCGGGGGAGCAGTACTTC
TRBV10-2	-	-	TRBJ2-6	CASSESGANVLTF	TGCGCCAGCAGTGAATCAGGGGCCAACGTCCTGACTTTC
TRBV2	-	-	TRBJ2-7	CASSNQGLYEQYF	TGTGCCAGCAGCAACCAGGGGCTCTACGAGCAGTACTTC
TRBV5-1	-	-	TRBJ2-3	CASSFSPSRTDTQYF	TGCGCCAGCAGCTTCAGTCCTAGTAGGACAGATACGCAGTATTTT
TRBV6-6	-	-	TRBJ2-3	CASKLSTDTQYF	TGTGCCAGCAAACTCTCCACAGATACGCAGTATTTT
TRBV5-4	-	-	TRBJ2-7	CASSPGSSANEQYF	TGTGCCAGCAGCCCAGGGAGTTCAGCTAACGAGCAGTACTTC
TRBV15	once	-	TRBJ2-7	CATSRERGSVDEQYF	TGTGCCACCAGCAGAGAAAGGGGTTCCGTCGACGAGCAGTACTTC
TRBV25-1	-	-	TRBJ2-5	CASRDTGRGETQYF	TGTGCCAGCCGGGACACAGGGAGGGGAGAGACCCAGTACTTC
TRBV18	-	TRBD1	TRBJ2-7	CASSRGTGSYEQYF	TGTGCCAGCTCACGGGGGACAGGGTCCTACGAGCAGTACTTC
TRBV9	-	TRBD2	TRBJ2-1	CASRPGLVSHEQFF	TGTGCCAGCAGACCGGGACTAGTTTCGCATGAGCAGTTCTTC
TRBV15	-	-	TRBJ1-2	CATSRDALSGRPYGYTF	TGTGCCACCAGCAGAGACGCCCTTTCCGGACGGCCCTATGGCTACACCTTC
TRBV21-1	-	-	TRBJ1-3	CASSQSRLWVTDGNTIYF	TGTGCCAGCAGCCAAAGCAGGCTCTGGGTGACGGACGGAAACACCATATATTTT